This TCR beta chain was recorded in a study of cytomegalovirus exposure and HLA in healthy donors. Sequenced by immunoSEQ multiplex PCR; TCRdb stores in-frame clones only, minus some. The repertoire has some 240,000 clones, about nine tenths of them found once; the top ten carry roughly 2%. Germline-derived CDR1 and CDR2 are LNHDA and SQIVND (reference sequence). V lost 6 bases and J lost 2, with 14 bases in between. The CDR3 spans 14 residues. The clonotype comes from a woman under 30 in good health and CMV-seropositive. The rearrangement joins TRBV19 to TRBJ2-7, with D tentatively TRBD2 (6 bases). Sequenced input: PBMCs. The CDR3 coding sequence is TGTGCCAGTAGCCCCGGGGGTAGCGCCTACGAGCAGTACTTC. It is translated as CASSPGGSAYEQYF.